A single sample gave rise to the 9 T cell receptor beta chains below, sequenced in a study of post-analysis software for immune sequencing data. Regarding the study as a whole: The study found TRBV5-6, TRBV5-1 and TRBV20-1 among five TRBV segments more frequent in patients than controls.

No cognate antigen is known for these TCRs. cDNA libraries for TCR beta contained unique molecular identifiers. One entry per CDR3 protein, called by TCRdb with MiXCR from the PCR reads. The sample carries 740,000 or so distinct CDR3 sequences, about 57% recorded once. The sample consisted of blood. The origin of the receptors is a girl between 10 and 17 years old with multiple sclerosis.

The chain has TRBV3-1 and TRBJ2-5, with TRBD1 matching 9 bases. This CDR3 contains 16 residues. Looked up from germline, CDR1 is LGHDT and CDR2 is YNNKEL (reference sequence). Trimming removed 0 bases from V and 5 bases from J; junction bases left unmatched: 7. The chain's CDR3 is CASSQEGTGYEETQYF. Here the CDR3 DNA reads TGTGCCAGCAGCCAAGAGGGGACAGGGTACGAGGAGACCCAGTACTTC.

This clonotype was counted a few times. The V and J genes are TRBV20-1 and TRBJ2-7, with 7 positions matching TRBD1. V dropped 5 bases and J dropped 2; count of bases not matched to a gene: 9. The germline V gene has CDR1 DFQATT and CDR2 SNEGSKA (reference sequence). The CDR3 runs to 14 residues. The CDR3 nucleotides are TGCAGTGCTGAGCGACAGGGCCCGACCTACGAGCAGTACTTC. This gives the protein CSAERQGPTYEQYF.

This clonotype has a handful of counts. This chain joins TRBV20-1 and TRBJ1-2; D call uncertain. The CDR3 has 12 amino acids. Germline values: CDR1 DFQATT, CDR2 SNEGSKA (reference sequence). V lost 2 bases to trimming and J lost 5 bases, with 9 bases between them. Here the CDR3 DNA reads TGCAGTGCTAGACTGCGGGCGTATGGCTACACCTTC. This encodes CSARLRAYGYTF.

The V gene is TRBV12-3 or TRBV12-4, the J gene TRBJ2-6; perhaps TRBD2 as D (6 bases). This CDR3 has 19 residues. Trimming took 2 bases from V and 0 from J, leaving 17 bases between them. The CDR3 here is CASSLWEVFRGSGANVLTF. The CDR3 nucleotides are TGTGCCAGCAGTTTATGGGAGGTCTTTCGGGGCTCTGGGGCCAACGTCCTGACTTTC.

There are many counts of this clonotype. V usage is TRBV29-1 and J usage is TRBJ2-7; D ambiguous. From germline, CDR1 is SQVTM and CDR2 ANQGSEA. V was clipped by 4 bases and J by 4 bases, with 8 bases between them. The CDR3 is 11 amino acids. The CDR3 spells CSVGVSYEQYF. The CDR3 DNA sequence: TGCAGCGTTGGGGTCTCATACGAGCAGTACTTC.

V and J are TRBV3-1 and TRBJ2-7; 11 bases are shared with TRBD2. Germline V gene sequence: CDR1 LGHDT, CDR2 YNNKEL (reference sequence). V gave up 3 bases and J gave up 7 bases; unmatched junction bases: 17. CDR3 length equals 18 residues. In DNA form, the CDR3 reads TGTGCCAGCAGCCAGCCCGCGGGACTAGCGGTTATGGCGGGGGAGCAGTACTTC. Translated: CASSQPAGLAVMAGEQYF.

This chain joins TRBV6-6 and TRBJ2-1; a weak D match, TRBD1 (6 bases). The CDR3 length is 15 residues. The V end lost 2 bases, the J end lost 7 bases, and 15 bases lay between the germline ends. The V gene's germline CDR1 is MNHNY and CDR2 SVGAGI (reference sequence). The CDR3 sequence: CASSYGSGAGNEQFF. The CDR3 DNA reads as TGTGCCAGCAGTTACGGTTCAGGGGCAGGGAATGAGCAGTTCTTC.

The chain combines TRBV29-1 with TRBJ2-1; possibly TRBD2 for D (5 bases). The germline CDR1 and CDR2 sequences are SQVTM and ANQGSEA. CDR3 length: 14 amino acids. With 3 bases removed from V and 2 bases from J, the gap between germline ends came to 11 bases. This CDR3 reads CSVEAGVTYNEQFF. The CDR3, as DNA: TGCAGCGTTGAGGCGGGTGTAACCTACAATGAGCAGTTCTTC.

This chain connects TRBV9 to TRBJ1-1, with D possibly matching TRBD1 (5 bases). V lost 2 bases and J lost 5, with 25 bases in between. The CDR3 has 18 residues. The germline V gene has CDR1 SGDLS and CDR2 YYNGEE. CDR3 sequence (DNA): TGTGCCAGCAGCGTTCGGGACGAGCGATACCAGCAGGCGACTGAAGCTTTCTTT. This sequence encodes CASSVRDERYQQATEAFF.